This record looks at one TCR beta chain sequence and its context. Its specificity is unknown. The sample comes from a study of T cells in narcolepsy. Germline V gives CDR1 MRHNA, CDR2 SNTAGT. Trimming shortened V by 8 bases and J by 3 bases, and 13 bases separated the two germline ends. The CDR3 extends over 14 amino acids. Findings and caveats of the study: HCRT-specific and TRIB2-specific autoreactive clonotypes appeared among same-patient CSF and blood CD4+ clonotypes. No autoreactive T cell clone sequences appeared in some memory CD4+ repertoires.

The protocol was immunoSEQ multiplex PCR, while the TCRdb copy is restricted to in-frame clones and leaves out a portion. The profile shows 28,000 or so clones, roughly four fifths of them singletons. Material: CD45RA- memory CD4+ T cells from PBMCs. The clonotype comes from a human donor with narcolepsy. J is TRBJ1-4 and V is TRBV6-4; D gene uncertain. The DNA of the CDR3 is TGTGCCAGCGTCTGGATCCTCCCTAATGAAAAACTGTTTTTT. It is translated as CASVWILPNEKLFF.